This is a list of T cell receptor beta chains from one sample in a study of blood T cell repertoires in COVID-19. Method: immunoSEQ multiplex PCR; TCRdb's copy keeps in-frame clones and lacks some. Of 15,000 to 20,000 clones in the sample, about four fifths were seen once. Sequencing input: peripheral blood. The source is a middle-aged man with active or convalescent COVID-19. Both conserved end residues are part of each CDR3. Each record gives: V gene, J gene, CDR3 protein.

>TRBV9|TRBJ1-1
CASSVGAVHEAFF
>TRBV5-4|TRBJ2-5
CASSLKASGGVETQYF
>TRBV19|TRBJ2-3
CATAVEDTQYF
>TRBV7-6|TRBJ1-1
CASSFKQGSEAFF
>TRBV9|TRBJ2-3
CASSVLQGASDTQYF
>TRBV11-2|TRBJ2-7
CASSLVLTYEQYF
>TRBV9|TRBJ2-5
CASSVEAGTWETQYF
>TRBV7-2|TRBJ1-4
CASSLTGPTNEKLFF
>TRBV5-1|TRBJ2-5
CASSFRGVEETQYF
>TRBV5-6|TRBJ1-3
CASSLPLSGNTIYF
>TRBV2|TRBJ1-6
CASRQTQGGSPLHF
>TRBV6-5|TRBJ1-1
CASSFLDKNTEAFF
>TRBV14|TRBJ2-7
CASSQPGRTYEQYF
>TRBV5-4|TRBJ1-1
CASSPDDVRQGKAFF
>TRBV7-2|TRBJ2-5
CASSPRDSQETQYF
>TRBV4-3|TRBJ2-3
CASSQGQGSTDTQYF
>TRBV19|TRBJ1-4
CASSILALSNEKLFF
>TRBV9|TRBJ1-2
CASSAGQDYGYTF
>TRBV20-1|TRBJ2-7
CSASQPSGAQYF
>TRBV7-3|TRBJ1-1
CASSDIQGEAFF
>TRBV13|TRBJ2-1
CASSSPTSLDEQFF
>TRBV29-1|TRBJ2-3
CSVGGRVTDTQYF
>TRBV5-4|TRBJ2-7
CASGRGVAGATYEQYF
>TRBV29-1|TRBJ2-7
CSVEDRTSYEQYF
>TRBV4-2|TRBJ2-5
CASSQGVAGARGEETQYF
>TRBV5-1|TRBJ2-3
CASRVTSGGFNTQYF
>TRBV27|TRBJ2-7
CASSLGAPQDEQYF
>TRBV25-1|TRBJ1-6
CASSQIAGRKNSPLHF
>TRBV5-1|TRBJ2-1
CASSLGGFNEQFF
>TRBV5-5|TRBJ2-1
CASSLFLLAGGVDNEQFF
>TRBV27|TRBJ2-1
CASSLSPSGGVEQFF
>TRBV7-8|TRBJ1-5
CASSRQASNQPQHF
>TRBV7-2|TRBJ2-1
CASSLASSKFSDIEQFF
>TRBV7-9|TRBJ1-2
CASSLARDYGYTF
>TRBV5-6|TRBJ1-4
CASSPPGQFNEKLFF
>TRBV29-1|TRBJ2-5
CSVEEDSEETQYF
>TRBV7-3|TRBJ1-6
CASSRDSYNSPLHF
>TRBV7-6|TRBJ2-7
CASSAQIGEGGEQYF
>TRBV7-9|TRBJ2-7
CASSGIGQGHYALSYEQYF
>TRBV10-2|TRBJ2-3
CASSVASGGVRDTQYF
>TRBV19|TRBJ1-5
CASSIRQGGQPQHF
>TRBV9|TRBJ1-1
CASSVRRYGRQAFF
>TRBV27|TRBJ1-1
CASQRFGMNTEAFF
>TRBV2|TRBJ1-5
CASSESYRSNRPQHF
>TRBV28|TRBJ2-7
CASSLNPRTGQGFYEQYF
>TRBV29-1|TRBJ2-7
CSVWGQGAPGFEQYF
>TRBV2|TRBJ1-6
CASSGGQGTANSPLHF
>TRBV30|TRBJ1-6
CAWSPQRQANNSPLHF
>TRBV19|TRBJ2-2
CAVHPGGRGRGGELFF
>TRBV3-1/TRBV3-2|TRBJ1-6
CASSQATGFTSPLHF
>TRBV19|TRBJ2-3
CASCSLGGNTDTQYF
>TRBV6-1|TRBJ2-7
CASSEGDRGEQYF
>TRBV15|TRBJ1-2
CATSRDRWGTDITYGYTF